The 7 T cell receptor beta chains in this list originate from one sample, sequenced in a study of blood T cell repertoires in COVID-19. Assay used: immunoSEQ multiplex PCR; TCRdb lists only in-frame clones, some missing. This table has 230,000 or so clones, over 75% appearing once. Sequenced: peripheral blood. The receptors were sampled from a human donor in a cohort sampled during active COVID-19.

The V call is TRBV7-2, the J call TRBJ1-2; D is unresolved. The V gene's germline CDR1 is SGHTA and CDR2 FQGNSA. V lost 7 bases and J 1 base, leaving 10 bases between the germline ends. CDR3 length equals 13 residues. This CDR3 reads CASNSRGNYGYTF. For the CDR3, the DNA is TGTGCCAGCAACTCGCGGGGTAACTATGGCTACACCTTC.

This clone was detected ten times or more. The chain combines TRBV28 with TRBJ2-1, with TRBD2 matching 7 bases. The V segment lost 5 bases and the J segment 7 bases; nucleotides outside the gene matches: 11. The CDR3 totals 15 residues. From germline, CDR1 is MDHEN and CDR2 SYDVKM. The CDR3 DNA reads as TGTGCCAGCAGTCCCGCCGGTGGGAGGGTAAATGAGCAGTTCTTC. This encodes CASSPAGGRVNEQFF.

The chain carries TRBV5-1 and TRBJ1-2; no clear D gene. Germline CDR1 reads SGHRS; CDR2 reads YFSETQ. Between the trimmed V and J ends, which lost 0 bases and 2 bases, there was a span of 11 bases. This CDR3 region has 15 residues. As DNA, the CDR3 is TGCGCCAGCAGCTTGGACCAGGCCGCGAACTATGGCTACACCTTC. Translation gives CASSLDQAANYGYTF. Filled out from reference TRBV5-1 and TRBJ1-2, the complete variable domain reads KAGVTQTPRYLIKTRGQQVTLSCSPISGHRSVSWYQQTPGQGLQFLFEYFSETQRNKGNFPGRFSGRQFSNSRSEMNVSTLELGDSALYLCASSLDQAANYGYTFGSGTRLTVV.

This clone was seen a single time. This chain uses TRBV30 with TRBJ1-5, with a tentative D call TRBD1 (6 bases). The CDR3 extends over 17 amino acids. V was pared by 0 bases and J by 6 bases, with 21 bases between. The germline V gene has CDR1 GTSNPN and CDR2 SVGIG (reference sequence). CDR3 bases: TGTGCCTGGAGTGTAGGGGTGGGCAGGGGTATACGTCAGCCCCAGCATTTT. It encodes CAWSVGVGRGIRQPQHF.

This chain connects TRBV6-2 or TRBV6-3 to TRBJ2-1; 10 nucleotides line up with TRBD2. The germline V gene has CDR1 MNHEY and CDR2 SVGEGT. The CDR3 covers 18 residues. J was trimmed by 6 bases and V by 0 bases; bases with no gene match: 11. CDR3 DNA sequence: TGTGCCAGCAGTTACTCCAGGACTAGCGGAGGGGGGGGCAATGAGCAGTTCTTC. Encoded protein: CASSYSRTSGGGGNEQFF.

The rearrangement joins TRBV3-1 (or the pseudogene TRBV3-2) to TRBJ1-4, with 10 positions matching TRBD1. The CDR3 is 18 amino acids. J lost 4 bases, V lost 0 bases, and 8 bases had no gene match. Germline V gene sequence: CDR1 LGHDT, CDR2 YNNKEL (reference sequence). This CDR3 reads CASSQDSTGGRDNEKLFF. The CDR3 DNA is TGTGCCAGCAGCCAAGATTCGACAGGGGGCCGGGATAATGAAAAACTGTTTTTT.

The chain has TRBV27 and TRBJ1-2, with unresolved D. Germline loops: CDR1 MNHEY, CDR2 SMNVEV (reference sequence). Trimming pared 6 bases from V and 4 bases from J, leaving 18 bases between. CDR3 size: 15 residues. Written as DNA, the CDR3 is TGTGCCAGCAGACCGAGACGGGAGAGAATCTATGGCTACACCTTC. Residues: CASRPRRERIYGYTF.